A single sample gave rise to the 10 T cell receptor beta chains below, sequenced in a study of cytomegalovirus exposure and HLA in healthy donors. PCR was performed using 60 Vbeta and 13 Jbeta primers. Repertoires were generated with immunoSEQ multiplex PCR, while TCRdb's copy carries only in-frame clones and drops some. The data show about 140,000 clones, with 70% to 85% seen just once and 8.8% held by the top ten. Input material: PBMCs. All receptors come from a woman in her forties or fifties in good health and CMV-seropositive.

This clone was observed a few times. This sequence joins TRBV7-6 and TRBJ1-1; D possibly corresponds to TRBD1 (5 bases). The CDR3 contains 14 residues. Trimming pared 5 bases from V and 1 base from J, leaving 11 bases between. Germline V gene sequence: CDR1 SGHVS, CDR2 FNYEAQ. CDR3 in amino acids: CASSAQGGNTEAFF. In DNA, the CDR3 is TGTGCCAGCAGCGCCCAGGGAGGGAACACTGAAGCTTTCTTT.

The rearrangement uses TRBV19 and TRBJ2-5; unclear D gene. CDR3 size: 12 residues. Trimming took 7 bases from V and 5 from J, leaving 11 bases between them. Germline loops: CDR1 LNHDA, CDR2 SQIVND (reference sequence). Written as DNA, the CDR3 is TGTGCCAGTAAGAACTCCCTGGAGACCCAGTACTTC. Its protein is CASKNSLETQYF. Full variable domain (remainder filled in from reference TRBV19 and TRBJ2-5): DGGITQSPKYLFRKEGQNVTLSCEQNLNHDAMYWYRQDPGQGLRLIYYSQIVNDFQKGDIAEGYSVSREKKESFPLTVTSAQKNPTAFYLCASKNSLETQYFGPGTRLLVL.

This clone was observed a few times. This chain links TRBV4-2 with TRBJ2-7; 10 bases align to TRBD2. The CDR3 spans 15 residues. Germline V lookup: CDR1 LGHNA, CDR2 YNFKEQ. V lost 1 base, J lost 4 bases, and 4 bases stayed unmatched. DNA for the CDR3: TGTGCCAGCAGCCAAGGGCTAGCGGGAGAGTACGAGCAGTACTTC. It yields the protein CASSQGLAGEYEQYF.

This CDR3 is CASSVGVGGTYEQYF. CDR3 in DNA: TGTGCCAGCAGCGTAGGGGTCGGGGGGACTTACGAGCAGTACTTC. The J gene is TRBJ2-7, the V gene TRBV9; 7 bases map to TRBD2. Looked up from germline, CDR1 is SGDLS and CDR2 is YYNGEE. The CDR3 consists of 15 residues. V lost 0 bases to trimming and J lost 4 bases; unmatched junction nucleotides: 7. The full variable domain, its missing parts supplied by reference TRBV9 and TRBJ2-7, is DSGVTQTPKHLITATGQRVTLRCSPRSGDLSVYWYQQSLDQGLQFLIQYYNGEERAKGNILERFSAQQFPDLHSELNLSSLELGDSALYFCASSVGVGGTYEQYFGPGTRLTVT.

This clone was counted once. The rearrangement links TRBV18 to TRBJ1-2; 8 bases align to TRBD1. The CDR3 consists of 14 residues. Germline trimming cut 6 bases from V and 4 bases from J; bases unmatched to any gene: 7. In germline, CDR1 is KGHSH, CDR2 LQKENI. CDR3 DNA sequence: TGTGCCAGCTCCGGACAGGGAACGGGCTATGGCTACACCTTC. Amino acid sequence: CASSGQGTGYGYTF.

This chain uses TRBV7-2 with TRBJ2-1; 11 bases fit TRBD2. The junction had 4 bases not matched to a gene; V was cut back by 2 bases and J by 7 bases. The CDR3 has 15 residues. The germline CDR1 and CDR2 sequences are SGHTA and FQGNSA. The CDR3 sequence is CASSLPSGGNNEQFF. The DNA for the CDR3 is TGTGCCAGCAGCTTACCTAGCGGGGGGAATAATGAGCAGTTCTTC.

The chain combines TRBV18 with TRBJ2-7; D is undetermined. This CDR3 has 15 residues. Per the germline V gene, CDR1 is KGHSH and CDR2 is LQKENI. Trimming cost V 0 bases and J 4 bases, with 13 bases left between them. The CDR3, as DNA: TGTGCCAGCTCACCACCCAGCAAATCAGGATACGAGCAGTACTTC. Residues: CASSPPSKSGYEQYF.

The V and J genes are TRBV6-1 and TRBJ2-6; TRBD1 might be the D (7 bases). This CDR3 comprises 18 residues. CDR1 and CDR2 from the germline V gene are MNHNS and SASEGT. V gave up 2 bases and J gave up 2 bases, with 16 bases separating them. The CDR3, as DNA: TGTGCCAGCAGTGAACGGAGGGGGCGACTAACTGGGGCCAACGTCCTGACTTTC. Its protein product is CASSERRGRLTGANVLTF.

The chain is built from TRBV4-3 and TRBJ2-3; no definite D call. The V and J ends lost 5 bases and 4 bases respectively, with 13 bases between them. CDR1 LGHNA and CDR2 YSLEER come from the germline V gene. The CDR3 contains 14 residues. The CDR3 bases are TGCGCCAGCAGCGACACTTATACGGCAGATACGCAGTATTTT. It translates to CASSDTYTADTQYF.

This chain joins TRBV4-3 and TRBJ2-5, with D possibly TRBD1 on 6 matching bases. CDR3 length: 14 residues. Trimming took 3 bases from V and 4 from J, leaving 12 bases between them. Per germline, CDR1 LGHNA and CDR2 YSLEER. The CDR3 protein is CASSHAGRGETQYF. The CDR3 DNA reads TGCGCCAGCAGCCACGCCGGCAGGGGAGAGACCCAGTACTTC.